Below, 20 T cell receptor beta chains from the same sample are listed, as sequenced in a study of T-cell memory formation after mild COVID-19. Each CDR3 protein is one row after TCRdb ran MiXCR on the 5' RACE reads. This sample has about 250,000 distinct CDR3 sequences, with 15% found just once. Sequencing used PBMCs or a T cell subset sorted from them (not recorded which). These receptors were obtained from an adult woman who had mild COVID-19 (a few samples of this study predate the infection). Cell type and time point are not known.

V is TRBV12-5 and J is TRBJ2-7; tentatively, D is TRBD1 (5 bases). This CDR3 comprises 12 residues. V was pared by 2 bases and J by 6 bases, with 8 bases between. Germline lookup yields CDR1 LGHNT and CDR2 FRNRAP. The CDR3 sequence is CASGLYQGEQYF. The CDR3 nucleotides are TGTGCTAGTGGTTTGTACCAGGGCGAGCAGTACTTC.

A word on this clonotype: The junction departs from germline at one end; a sequencing error may be responsible. CDR3 coding DNA: TGCGCCACCAGCGGGGTAGGGAACAATGAGCAGTTCTTC. It codes for CATSGVGNNEQFF. The J gene is TRBJ2-1, the V gene TRBV5-1; 7 bases are shared with TRBD2. Germline lookup yields CDR1 SGHRS and CDR2 YFSETQ. This CDR3 has 13 residues.

V is TRBV3-1 and J is TRBJ1-2, with D maybe TRBD1 (6 bases). The V end lost 1 base, the J end lost 3 bases, and 12 bases lay between the germline ends. Germline values: CDR1 LGHDT, CDR2 YNNKEL (reference sequence). The CDR3 spans 15 residues. The CDR3 here is CASSQGVRGYYGYTF. The CDR3 DNA is TGTGCCAGCAGCCAAGGGGTTAGGGGGTACTATGGCTACACCTTC. Looking up the rest from reference TRBV3-1 and TRBJ1-2 gives the full variable domain: DTAVSQTPKYLVTQMGNDKSIKCEQNLGHDTMYWYKQDSKKFLKIMFSYNNKELIINETVPNRFSPKSPDKAHLNLHINSLELGDSAVYFCASSQGVRGYYGYTFGSGTRLTVV.

This clonotype appeared a few times. The chain couples TRBV27 to TRBJ2-2, with D unclear. The CDR3 runs 14 residues. Looked up from germline, CDR1 is MNHEY and CDR2 is SMNVEV (reference sequence). V shed 6 bases and J shed 1 base, with 9 bases lying between them. In DNA form, the CDR3 reads TGTGCCAGCAGGGTTCAGAGGAACACCGGGGAGCTGTTTTTT. This gives the protein CASRVQRNTGELFF.

A note on this clonotype: At one of its ends the junction is not consistent with the germline gene, which may arise from a read error. The CDR3 coding sequence is TGTGCCAGCAAACTAACAGGGATGGGGAATGAGAAACTGTTTTTT. Protein sequence: CASKLTGMGNEKLFF. The chain employs TRBV6-5 and TRBJ1-4, with D maybe TRBD1 (6 bases). This CDR3 is 15 amino acids long. Germline loops: CDR1 MNHEY, CDR2 SVGAGI.

CDR3 in amino acids: CASSLRQGLGSYNSPLHF. The CDR3 nucleotides are TGTGCCAGCAGCTTACGGCAGGGGTTAGGTTCCTATAATTCACCCCTCCACTTT. This chain connects TRBV7-8 to TRBJ1-6, with TRBD1 as a possible D gene (6 bases). V gave up 2 bases and J gave up 1 base, with 15 bases separating them. This CDR3 region has 18 residues. Germline V CDR1 and CDR2: SGHVS, FQNEAQ.

The chain couples TRBV6-2 or TRBV6-3 to TRBJ1-4, with TRBD1 as a possible D gene (6 bases). Trimming took off 5 bases at V and 8 bases at J, with 18 bases between the two ends. This CDR3 has 15 residues. Germline CDR1 reads MNHEY; CDR2 reads SVGEGT. The chain's CDR3 is CASSNKGHTNEKLFF. DNA of the CDR3: TGTGCCAGCAGTAATAAGGGACATACGAACGAAAAACTGTTTTTT.

Only a few counts were recorded for this clonotype. The chain joins TRBV12-3 or TRBV12-4 to TRBJ1-6, with a weak D call TRBD1 (6 bases). This CDR3 contains 13 residues. V dropped 3 bases and J dropped 9 bases, with 9 bases sitting between them. The CDR3: CASSLTGPSPLHF. For the CDR3, the DNA is TGTGCCAGCAGTTTGACAGGCCCTTCACCCCTCCACTTT.

This clonotype appeared a few times. The V and J genes are TRBV30 and TRBJ2-7, with D possibly being TRBD2 (5 bases). Germline-derived CDR1 and CDR2 are GTSNPN and SVGIG (reference sequence). V was shortened by 4 bases and J by 6 bases, with 13 bases between the two germline ends. CDR3 size: 12 residues. The CDR3 protein is CAWTEGPSEQYF. The CDR3 bases are TGTGCCTGGACCGAGGGTCCTTCCGAGCAGTACTTC.

This clonotype was observed at least ten times. The rearrangement uses TRBV7-2 and TRBJ1-5; D gene ambiguous. V gave up 1 base and J gave up 7 bases, with 8 bases separating them. Germline CDR1 is SGHTA and CDR2 is FQGNSA. This CDR3 has 13 amino acids. CDR3 protein: CASSLDRSQPQHF. For the CDR3, the DNA is TGTGCCAGCAGCTTAGACCGGAGCCAGCCCCAGCATTTT.

There are a few counts of this clonotype. The V call is TRBV2, the J call TRBJ1-2; the match to TRBD1 covers 7 bases. CDR1 and CDR2 from the germline V gene are SNHLY and FYNNEI. The CDR3 has 12 amino acids. With 9 bases clipped from V and 2 bases from J, the junction kept 3 bases outside the gene matches. CDR3 residues: CARATGNYGYTF. The DNA of the CDR3 is TGTGCCAGAGCGACAGGGAACTATGGCTACACCTTC.

This clonotype has a count of ten or more. The genes are TRBV3-1 and TRBJ2-3, with D maybe TRBD1 (5 bases). CDR1 is LGHDT, CDR2 YNNKEL, per germline (reference sequence). Trimming shortened V by 4 bases and J by 6 bases, and 11 bases separated the two germline ends. This CDR3 contains 13 residues. CDR3 DNA: TGTGCCAGCAGCCTCGGCGCAGGGGATACGCAGTATTTT. Protein: CASSLGAGDTQYF.

V gene TRBV20-1 combines with J gene TRBJ2-3; 9 bases agree with TRBD2. With V trimmed by 0 bases and J by 5 bases, 12 bases remained unmatched. The CDR3 consists of 17 residues. CDR1 and CDR2 from the germline V gene are DFQATT and SNEGSKA (reference sequence). The CDR3 DNA is TGCAGTGCTAGAGATCTGTCGGCGGGGGGGCACGGAGATACGCAGTATTTT. Protein sequence: CSARDLSAGGHGDTQYF.

In this sample, this clonotype turned up a few times. The rearrangement joins TRBV18 to TRBJ2-1, with TRBD1 matching 8 bases. Trimming cost V 3 bases and J 8 bases; bases outside gene matches: 6. Germline V lookup: CDR1 KGHSH, CDR2 LQKENI. This CDR3 is built from 14 residues. CDR3 amino acids: CASSPRGRGYEQFF. Here the CDR3 DNA reads TGTGCCAGCTCACCCAGGGGGCGCGGGTATGAGCAGTTCTTC.

This clonotype was observed a few times. The rearrangement uses TRBV6-2 or TRBV6-3 and TRBJ2-7; TRBD2 matches at 11 bases. Germline loops: CDR1 MNHEY, CDR2 SVGEGT. The CDR3 is made up of 16 amino acids. After removal of 2 bases from V and 0 bases from J, the junction contained 3 bases not matched to a gene. The CDR3 sequence is CASSYGLAGASYEQYF. The CDR3 DNA reads TGTGCCAGCAGTTACGGACTAGCGGGCGCCTCCTACGAGCAGTACTTC.

About this clonotype: A junction boundary mismatches the germline segment, possibly from a read error. V and J are TRBV10-3 and TRBJ1-1; D unclear. The CDR3 runs 14 residues. CDR1 is ENHRY, CDR2 SYGVKD, per germline. This chain's CDR3 is CAISELLANTEVFF. In DNA form, the CDR3 reads TGTGCCATCAGTGAGTTGCTAGCGAACACTGAAGTTTTCTTT.

The CDR3 DNA reads TGTGCCAGCAGCTTAGTGGGCCCGGACAGTAAGGTGTTTTTT. The encoded protein is CASSLVGPDSKVFF. This sequence joins TRBV11-2 and TRBJ1-4; D might be TRBD1 (6 bases). CDR3 length equals 14 residues. The germline V and J ends were trimmed by 1 base and 15 bases, with 18 bases remaining between them. The germline gives CDR1 SGHAT, CDR2 FQNNGV.

This clonotype has only a few counts. The chain has TRBV29-1 and TRBJ2-5; D possibly corresponds to TRBD2 (6 bases). CDR3 length equals 12 residues. Trimming left V 1 base short and J 7 bases short, with 10 bases between. Germline assignment: CDR1 SQVTM and CDR2 ANQGSEA. CDR3: CSVEAGVMTQYF. CDR3 coding DNA: TGCAGCGTTGAAGCGGGAGTCATGACCCAGTACTTC.

The chain couples TRBV6-6 to TRBJ2-3; 10 nucleotides align to TRBD2. Germline V gives CDR1 MNHNY, CDR2 SVGAGI (reference sequence). The CDR3 spans 14 residues. V dropped 6 bases and J dropped 5; count of bases not matched to a gene: 5. This CDR3 is CASRAGGSLDTQYF. DNA for the CDR3: TGTGCCAGCAGAGCGGGAGGGAGCCTAGATACGCAGTATTTT.

This clonotype came up a few times. The chain carries TRBV4-3 and TRBJ2-3; 7 bases match TRBD2. CDR1 is LGHNA, CDR2 YSLEER, per germline. This CDR3 has 16 amino acids. With V trimmed by 1 base and J by 2 bases, 6 bases remained unmatched. CDR3 region: CASSQGSWDYTDTQYF. The CDR3 bases are TGCGCCAGCAGCCAAGGTTCTTGGGACTACACAGATACGCAGTATTTT.